Listed here are 15 T cell receptor beta chains from one sample, sequenced in a study of CD8 T cells in Susac syndrome. RNA in amounts of 0.5 to 1 ug was reverse transcribed with random hexamers. TCRdb independently ran MiXCR on the immunoSEQ multiplex PCR reads; one entry per CDR3 protein. This sample has about 290,000 distinct CDR3 sequences, with around 89% found just once. Sequenced sample: CD8+ T cells from PBMCs. The origin of the receptors is a human donor with multiple sclerosis.

V gene TRBV25-1 combines with J gene TRBJ1-2; no reliable D call. Germline lookup yields CDR1 MGHDK and CDR2 SYGVNS. The V gene lost 4 bases and the J gene lost 4 bases, with 7 bases spanning the gap. This CDR3 is 12 amino acids long. In DNA form, the CDR3 reads TGTGCCAGCAGTGGGACCTCCTATGGCTACACCTTC. This sequence encodes CASSGTSYGYTF.

This chain joins TRBV7-9 and TRBJ1-5, with D hard to call. Germline CDR1 is SEHNR and CDR2 is FQNEAQ (reference sequence). V lost 1 base and J 6 bases, leaving 7 bases between the germline ends. This CDR3 is 13 amino acids long. CDR3 sequence reads: CASSLGLSQPQHF. As DNA, the CDR3 is TGTGCCAGCAGCTTAGGCCTATCTCAGCCCCAGCATTTT.

J is TRBJ2-7 and V is TRBV7-8; 7 bases agree with TRBD2. V dropped 6 bases and J dropped 4; count of bases not matched to a gene: 9. This CDR3 spans 14 amino acids. From germline, CDR1 is SGHVS and CDR2 FQNEAQ. The CDR3 DNA reads as TGTGCCAGCAGTCGACTAGCCATACCATACGAGCAGTACTTC. It specifies CASSRLAIPYEQYF.

This clonotype was seen only once. The V call is TRBV30, the J call TRBJ1-3; D gene ambiguous. The germline V gene encodes CDR1 GTSNPN and CDR2 SVGIG (reference sequence). Trimming shortened V by 3 bases and J by 1 base, and 10 bases separated the two germline ends. The CDR3 is 14 amino acids. The CDR3 is CAWSRCLSGNTIYF. Written as DNA, the CDR3 is TGTGCCTGGAGCCGGTGTCTGTCTGGAAACACCATATATTTT.

The chain links TRBV3-1 to TRBJ2-1; 9 nucleotides line up with TRBD2. The CDR3 covers 15 residues. Germline lookup yields CDR1 LGHDT and CDR2 YNNKEL (reference sequence). The trim removed 4 bases at V and 6 bases at J, leaving 7 bases unmatched. The CDR3 DNA reads TGTGCCAGCAGCCTCGGCGGGGGGGCCTTCAATGAGCAGTTCTTC. Amino acids: CASSLGGGAFNEQFF.

V and J are TRBV27 and TRBJ2-3; possible D gene TRBD2, 6 bases. V lost 7 bases, J lost 0 bases, and 17 bases lay in between. CDR3 length equals 16 residues. The germline CDR1 and CDR2 sequences are MNHEY and SMNVEV (reference sequence). CDR3 bases: TGTGCCAGCACCCTGTTAGGCGGGGCTAGCACAGATACGCAGTATTTT. Protein: CASTLLGGASTDTQYF.

The rearrangement joins TRBV20-1 to TRBJ1-1; weak D call: TRBD1 (5 bases). Trimming took 0 bases from V and 4 from J, leaving 15 bases between them. The CDR3 is 15 amino acids. Germline CDR1 is DFQATT and CDR2 is SNEGSKA (reference sequence). CDR3 loop: CSARDPRGLITEAFF. For the CDR3, the DNA is TGCAGTGCTAGAGATCCCCGGGGCTTGATCACTGAAGCTTTCTTT.

The rearrangement links TRBV13 to TRBJ2-7, with no clear D. V lost 7 bases and J 5 bases, leaving 18 bases between the germline ends. Germline V gene data show CDR1 as PRHDT and CDR2 as FYEKMQ (reference sequence). The CDR3 extends over 14 amino acids. Here the CDR3 DNA reads TGTGCCAGCACCACGGGCCGATCTCTGAACGAGCAGTACTTC. Translated: CASTTGRSLNEQYF.

CDR3: CASSPLAGGPYNEQFF. The CDR3 nucleotides read TGTGCCAGCAGCCCCTTAGCGGGAGGGCCCTACAATGAGCAGTTCTTC. The chain is built from TRBV3-1 and TRBJ2-1; TRBD2 agrees at 11 bases. The CDR3 extends over 16 amino acids. Losses at the gene ends were 4 bases for V and 2 bases for J; bases not matched to a gene: 4. Germline assignment: CDR1 LGHDT and CDR2 YNNKEL (reference sequence).

The chain links TRBV12-5 to TRBJ2-5, with 12 bases that match TRBD2. V trimming: 7 bases; J trimming: 1 base; junction bases outside the gene matches: 4. The CDR3 contains 15 residues. The V gene's germline CDR1 is LGHNT and CDR2 FRNRAP. CDR3 coding DNA: TGTGCTAGTGCCATGACTAGCGGGGGCCAAGAGACCCAGTACTTC. This translates into CASAMTSGGQETQYF.

This rearrangement joins TRBV13 to TRBJ2-1; D possibly uses TRBD1 or TRBD2 (6 bases each). The CDR3 is 12 amino acids. CDR1 and CDR2 (germline): PRHDT, FYEKMQ (reference sequence). Trimming took 4 bases from V and 8 from J, leaving 9 bases between them. The CDR3 nucleotides read TGTGCCAGCAGCTCGGGGGCCCATGAGCAGTTCTTC. This encodes CASSSGAHEQFF.

The CDR3 DNA reads TGCAGCGTTGAAGATAGAGCCTCGATCACTGAAGCTTTCTTT. Its translation: CSVEDRASITEAFF. The rearrangement links TRBV29-1 to TRBJ1-1; D is unresolved. The V gene's germline CDR1 is SQVTM and CDR2 ANQGSEA. V shed 0 bases and J shed 4 bases, with 12 bases lying between them. This CDR3 has 14 residues.

This clonotype was picked up one time. The chain joins TRBV7-9 to TRBJ2-1; possible D gene TRBD2, 6 bases. The CDR3 loop spans 14 amino acids. Germline V gives CDR1 SEHNR, CDR2 FQNEAQ (reference sequence). Trimming took 5 bases from V and 5 from J, leaving 13 bases between them. DNA of the CDR3: TGTGCCAGCAGCACCCGGACGGGGGACAATGAGCAGTTCTTC. Translation gives CASSTRTGDNEQFF.

The chain has TRBV20-1 and TRBJ2-1; 7 bases are shared with TRBD1. V lost 1 base, J lost 9 bases, and 9 bases stayed unmatched. This CDR3 is 14 amino acids long. The V gene's germline CDR1 is DFQATT and CDR2 SNEGSKA (reference sequence). This CDR3 is CSARGDRAHSEQFF. CDR3 sequence (DNA): TGCAGTGCTAGAGGAGACAGGGCCCACAGTGAGCAGTTCTTC.

V gene TRBV14 combines with J gene TRBJ2-7, with D possibly TRBD1 on 5 matching bases. This CDR3 has 16 amino acids. V lost 0 bases and J 4 bases, leaving 16 bases between the germline ends. Germline V lookup: CDR1 SGHDN, CDR2 FVKESK. CDR3 in DNA: TGTGCCAGCAGCCAAGATGATCCAGGGTCTCCATACGAGCAGTACTTC. This sequence encodes CASSQDDPGSPYEQYF. Using reference TRBV14 and TRBJ2-7 for the parts outside the CDR3, the full variable domain is EAGVTQFPSHSVIEKGQTVTLRCDPISGHDNLYWYRRVMGKEIKFLLHFVKESKQDESGMPNNRFLAERTGGTYSTLKVQPAELEDSGVYFCASSQDDPGSPYEQYFGPGTRLTVT.